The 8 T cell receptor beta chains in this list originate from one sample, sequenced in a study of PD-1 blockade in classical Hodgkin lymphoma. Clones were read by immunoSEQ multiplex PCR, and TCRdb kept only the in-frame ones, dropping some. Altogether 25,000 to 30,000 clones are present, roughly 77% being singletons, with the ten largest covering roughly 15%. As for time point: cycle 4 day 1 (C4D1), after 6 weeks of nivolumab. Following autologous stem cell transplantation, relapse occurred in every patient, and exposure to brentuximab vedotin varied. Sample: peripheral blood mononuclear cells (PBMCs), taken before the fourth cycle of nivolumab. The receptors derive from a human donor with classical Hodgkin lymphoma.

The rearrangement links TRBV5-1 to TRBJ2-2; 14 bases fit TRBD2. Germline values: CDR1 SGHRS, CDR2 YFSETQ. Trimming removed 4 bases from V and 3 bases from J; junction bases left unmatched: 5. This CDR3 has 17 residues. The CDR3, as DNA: TGCGCCAGCAGCGGGACTAGCGGGAGTGTTCACACCGGGGAGCTGTTTTTT. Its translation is CASSGTSGSVHTGELFF.

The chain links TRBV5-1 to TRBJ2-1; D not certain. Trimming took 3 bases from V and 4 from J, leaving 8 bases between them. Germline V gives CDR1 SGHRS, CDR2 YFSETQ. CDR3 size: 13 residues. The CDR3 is CASSSSLYNEQFF. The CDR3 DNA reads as TGCGCCAGCAGCTCCTCACTATACAATGAGCAGTTCTTC.

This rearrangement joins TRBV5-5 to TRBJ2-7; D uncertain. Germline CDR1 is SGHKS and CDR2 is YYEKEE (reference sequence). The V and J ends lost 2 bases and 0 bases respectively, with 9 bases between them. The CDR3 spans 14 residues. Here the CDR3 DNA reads TGTGCCAGCAGCTTATGGCAGAGCTCCTACGAGCAGTACTTC. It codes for CASSLWQSSYEQYF.

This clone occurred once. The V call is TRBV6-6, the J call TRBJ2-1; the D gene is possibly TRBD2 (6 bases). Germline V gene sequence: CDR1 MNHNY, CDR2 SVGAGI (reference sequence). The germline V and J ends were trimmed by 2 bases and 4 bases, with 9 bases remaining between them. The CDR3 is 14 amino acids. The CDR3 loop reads CASSYAGLYNEQFF. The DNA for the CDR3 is TGTGCCAGCAGTTACGCGGGGCTATACAATGAGCAGTTCTTC.

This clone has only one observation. DNA of the CDR3: TGCGCCAGCAGCCTCGTGAGGGCCAACACCGGGGAGCTGTTTTTT. Encoded protein: CASSLVRANTGELFF. The chain combines TRBV5-1 with TRBJ2-2, with D possibly being TRBD2 (5 bases). V was shortened by 4 bases and J by 2 bases, with 12 bases between the two germline ends. Germline V gene sequence: CDR1 SGHRS, CDR2 YFSETQ. The CDR3 sequence is 15 residues long.

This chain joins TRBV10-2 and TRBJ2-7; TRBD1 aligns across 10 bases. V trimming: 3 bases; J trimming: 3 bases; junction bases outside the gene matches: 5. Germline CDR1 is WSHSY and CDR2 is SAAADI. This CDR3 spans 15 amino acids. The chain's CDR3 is CASSDRTGGSYEQYF. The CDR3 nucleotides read TGCGCCAGCAGTGATCGGACAGGGGGGAGCTACGAGCAGTACTTC.

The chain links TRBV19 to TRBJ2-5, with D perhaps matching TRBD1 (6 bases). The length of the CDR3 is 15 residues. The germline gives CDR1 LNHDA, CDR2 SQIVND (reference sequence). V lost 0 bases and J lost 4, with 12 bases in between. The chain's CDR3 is CASSIETGKGETQYF. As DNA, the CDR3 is TGTGCCAGTAGTATAGAAACAGGGAAGGGAGAGACCCAGTACTTC.

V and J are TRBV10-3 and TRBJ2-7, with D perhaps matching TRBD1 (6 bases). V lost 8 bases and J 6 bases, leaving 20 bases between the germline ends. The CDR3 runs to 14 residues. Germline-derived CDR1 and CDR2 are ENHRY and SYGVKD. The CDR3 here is CAISGTDTGREQYF. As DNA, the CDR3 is TGTGCCATCTCCGGGACGGACACAGGGCGCGAGCAGTACTTC.